The clone carrying this TCR beta chain was recorded a few times. The antigen is undetermined. This sample is drawn from a study of CD8 T cells in ankylosing spondylitis. TCRdb fed the 5' RACE reads into MiXCR, producing one record per CDR3 protein. The table has about 700,000 distinct CDR3 sequences, around 19% seen once. The study, taken as a whole, reports: There was a TCR beta motif, made of several highly homologous variants, that appeared characteristic of ankylosing spondylitis blood.

The CDR3 runs 12 residues. V gave up 4 bases and J gave up 5 bases, with 12 bases separating them. The germline CDR1 and CDR2 sequences are SQVTM and ANQGSEA. This sequence originates from a male donor with ankylosing spondylitis. Sequencing used blood, either unsorted or a sorted T cell fraction (not recorded which). The rearrangement links TRBV29-1 to TRBJ2-7; weak D call: TRBD2 (5 bases). The CDR3 here is CSVVGLSDEQYF. CDR3 in DNA: TGCAGCGTTGTAGGACTTTCCGACGAGCAGTACTTC.